The 29 T cell receptor beta chains below were found in one sample sequenced in a study of cytotoxic CD8 clonotypes in ibrutinib-treated CLL (dated by TCRdb to the early 2020s). Taken with the paper, the label for time point translates to: progressive disease on ibrutinib. The library was generated by the immunoSEQ multiplex PCR assay. Drawn from immuneACCESS, this table holds only the in-frame rearrangements with V and J called that TCRdb kept. Clones are partly lost; checked studies trace under half to an unresolved V gene and leave the rest unexplained. Here the sample has 9,500 to 14,000 clones; around 81% occur a single time. Clones ranked in the top ten supply approximately 22% of the sample. Here the sequenced sample was PBMCs, taken at disease progression, from a patient treated with ibrutinib. Receptors originate from a human donor with chronic lymphocytic leukemia.

The chain employs TRBV5-1 and TRBJ2-5; 9 bases match TRBD2. The CDR3 length is 16 residues. Looked up from germline, CDR1 is SGHRS and CDR2 is YFSETQ. After removal of 4 bases from V and 4 bases from J, the junction contained 11 bases not matched to a gene. CDR3 amino acids: CASSPLSGRSGETQYF. The DNA for the CDR3 is TGCGCCAGCAGCCCCTTGAGCGGGAGGAGCGGAGAGACCCAGTACTTC.

V gene TRBV28 combines with J gene TRBJ2-5; the match to TRBD1 covers 10 bases. Per the germline V gene, CDR1 is MDHEN and CDR2 is SYDVKM. V lost 6 bases and J lost 7; bases outside the gene matches: 11. The CDR3 spans 15 residues. CDR3 in DNA: TGTGCCAGCAGCCACGGACAGGGGGTCTGGGGGACCCAGTACTTC. Translation gives CASSHGQGVWGTQYF.

With respect to this clone: This may be a read error: a much more frequent sequence differs by one nucleotide. The same CDR3 also results from other DNA sequences found in this sample. The chain combines TRBV2 with TRBJ2-5; 9 bases fit TRBD1. The CDR3 has 15 residues. The germline CDR1 and CDR2 sequences are SNHLY and FYNNEI. CDR3 DNA: TGTGCCAGTAGTGCCTCCGGGACAGGGTTTCAGACCCAGTACTTC. It specifies CASSASGTGFQTQYF.

This chain uses TRBV30 with TRBJ1-5; D gene ambiguous. Trimming removed 0 bases from V and 9 bases from J, with 6 bases in between. The CDR3 spans 11 residues. Germline CDR1 and CDR2: GTSNPN and SVGIG (reference sequence). The CDR3 protein is CAWSVVGPQHF. The CDR3 coding sequence is TGTGCCTGGAGTGTAGTGGGGCCCCAGCATTTT.

Comments on this clone: At one end the junction does not follow the germline gene, possibly because of a read error. The same CDR3 is also encoded by other DNA sequences in this sample. The chain employs TRBV7-6 and TRBJ1-1; D ambiguous. Germline assignment: CDR1 SGHVS and CDR2 FNYEAQ. This CDR3 contains 13 residues. The CDR3 loop reads CASSFEVNTEAFF. The CDR3 nucleotides are TGTGCTAGCAGCTTCGAGGTCAACACTGAAGCTTTCTTT.

This rearrangement joins TRBV7-2 to TRBJ2-2; TRBD2 agrees at 7 bases. CDR1 SGHTA and CDR2 FQGNSA come from the germline V gene. The trim removed 2 bases at V and 3 bases at J, leaving 6 bases unmatched. The CDR3 totals 16 residues. The CDR3 loop is CASSLRREMDTGELFF. For the CDR3, the DNA is TGTGCCAGCAGCTTAAGGCGGGAGATGGACACCGGGGAGCTGTTTTTT.

The V and J genes are TRBV29-1 and TRBJ1-3; D is undetermined. V was trimmed by 5 bases and J by 1 base, leaving 9 bases between them. The CDR3 sequence is 13 residues long. Per germline, CDR1 SQVTM and CDR2 ANQGSEA. CDR3 residues: CSVFRGSGNTIYF. The CDR3 DNA follows: TGCAGCGTTTTTCGGGGTTCTGGAAACACCATATATTTT.

The gene calls are TRBV7-9 and TRBJ2-5; possibly TRBD1 for D (6 bases). Germline CDR1 is SEHNR and CDR2 is FQNEAQ (reference sequence). There are 16 residues in the CDR3. Trimming shortened V by 1 base and J by 5 bases, and 17 bases separated the two germline ends. This CDR3 is CASSLEYGTLLETQYF. The CDR3 DNA is TGTGCCAGCAGCTTAGAATATGGGACACTTTTGGAGACCCAGTACTTC.

The genes are TRBV5-1 and TRBJ2-7, with 7 bases lining up with TRBD2. Germline loops: CDR1 SGHRS, CDR2 YFSETQ. CDR3 length equals 15 residues. With V trimmed by 4 bases and J by 0 bases, 7 bases remained unmatched. CDR3 loop: CASSGIAGSSYEQYF. The CDR3 bases are TGCGCCAGCAGCGGGATAGCGGGTAGCTCCTACGAGCAGTACTTC.

The DNA for the CDR3 is TGTGCCAGCAGCTCGGGACATCGCGGATCTTGGTTCGTGGATACGCAGTATTTT. Translation gives CASSSGHRGSWFVDTQYF. The chain recombines TRBV5-4 with TRBJ2-3, with TRBD1 as a possible D gene (6 bases). The V and J ends lost 3 bases and 6 bases respectively, with 26 bases between them. Germline values: CDR1 SGHNT, CDR2 YYREEE (reference sequence). The CDR3 is made up of 18 amino acids.

This clone is judged medium-sized. The sample carries other DNA sequences with the same CDR3. The gene calls are TRBV19 and TRBJ2-3; D unclear. This CDR3 has 10 amino acids. V dropped 8 bases and J dropped 6 bases, with 6 bases sitting between them. CDR1 and CDR2 from the germline V gene are LNHDA and SQIVND (reference sequence). CDR3 sequence (DNA): TGTGCCAGTCATGGCGATACGCAGTATTTT. Protein product: CASHGDTQYF.

Here the CDR3 reads CASSEEWGVGGDQPQHF. The CDR3 nucleotides are TGTGCCAGCAGTGAAGAATGGGGCGTGGGGGGAGATCAGCCCCAGCATTTT. The V call is TRBV2, the J call TRBJ1-5, with TRBD1 as a possible D gene (5 bases). The germline V and J ends were trimmed by 1 base and 5 bases, with 18 bases remaining between them. The CDR3 has 17 residues. Germline V gives CDR1 SNHLY, CDR2 FYNNEI.

Relative to its sample, this clone is medium-sized. The V call is TRBV7-9, the J call TRBJ2-1, with D perhaps matching TRBD2 (5 bases). The V end was cut by 6 bases, the J end by 8 bases, with 11 bases between. CDR1 is SEHNR and CDR2 is FQNEAQ in the germline V gene (reference sequence). The CDR3 runs 12 residues. The CDR3 DNA follows: TGTGCCAGCAGTTATGAGAGGGATGAGCAGTTCTTC. The encoded protein is CASSYERDEQFF. Full variable domain (outside the CDR3, taken from reference TRBV7-9 and TRBJ2-1): DTGVSQNPRHKITKRGQNVTFRCDPISEHNRLYWYRQTLGQGPEFLTYFQNEAQLEKSRLLSDRFSAERPKGSFSTLEIQRTEQGDSAMYLCASSYERDEQFFGPGTRLTVL.

This sequence joins TRBV11-3 and TRBJ2-1; D is unclear. The CDR3 runs 14 residues. The ends were cut back, 0 bases at V and 8 bases at J, with 11 bases in the middle. Germline values: CDR1 SGHNT, CDR2 YENEEA. DNA for the CDR3: TGTGCCAGCAGCTTAGATCGGAAAGCGTATGAGCAGTTCTTC. Translation gives CASSLDRKAYEQFF.

The rearrangement links TRBV28 to TRBJ1-1; TRBD1 is a possible D gene (5 bases). Trimming took 2 bases from V and 1 from J, leaving 8 bases between them. This CDR3 has 14 residues. CDR1 is MDHEN and CDR2 is SYDVKM in the germline V gene. The CDR3 region is CASSLNTGNTEAFF. Written as DNA, the CDR3 is TGTGCCAGCAGTTTAAACACAGGGAACACTGAAGCTTTCTTT. Complete variable domain (other parts from reference TRBV28 and TRBJ1-1): DVKVTQSSRYLVKRTGEKVFLECVQDMDHENMFWYRQDPGLGLRLIYFSYDVKMKEKGDIPEGYSVSREKKERFSLILESASTNQTSMYLCASSLNTGNTEAFFGQGTRLTVV.

V gene TRBV6-6 combines with J gene TRBJ2-4; 8 nucleotides agree with TRBD1. Germline V lookup: CDR1 MNHNY, CDR2 SVGAGI (reference sequence). The CDR3 is 16 amino acids. V gave up 2 bases and J gave up 6 bases; unmatched junction bases: 9. CDR3 residues: CASSYQGQGFTNIQYF. CDR3 coding DNA: TGTGCCAGCAGTTACCAAGGACAGGGCTTCACAAACATTCAGTACTTC.

The V call is TRBV28, the J call TRBJ2-2, with 9 positions matching TRBD2. The CDR3 spans 18 residues. Germline CDR1 is MDHEN and CDR2 is SYDVKM. V lost 3 bases, J lost 1 base, and 9 bases stayed unmatched. The CDR3 spells CASSFLRGLAENTGELFF. DNA of the CDR3: TGTGCCAGCAGTTTCCTTCGGGGACTAGCAGAGAACACCGGGGAGCTGTTTTTT.

Comments on this clone: A junction end diverges from the germline sequence, so it may reflect a read error. The chain has TRBV7-7 and TRBJ1-4; the D gene is possibly TRBD1 (5 bases). Germline V gene sequence: CDR1 SSHAT, CDR2 FNYEAQ (reference sequence). The CDR3 totals 13 residues. The CDR3 nucleotides are TGTGCTAGCAGCGCCATGTGGGGGGAAAAACTGTTTTTT. This encodes CASSAMWGEKLFF.

The rearrangement links TRBV5-1 to TRBJ1-5; D is possibly TRBD1 (6 bases). The V end lost 4 bases, the J end lost 6 bases, and 17 bases lay between the germline ends. This CDR3 region has 15 residues. Germline V CDR1 and CDR2: SGHRS, YFSETQ. The chain's CDR3 is CASSLSGAPGQPQHF. CDR3 sequence (DNA): TGCGCCAGCAGCCTTTCAGGGGCTCCGGGTCAGCCCCAGCATTTT.

This chain uses TRBV28 with TRBJ1-2, with D perhaps matching TRBD1 (5 bases). The CDR3 consists of 15 residues. Germline V gives CDR1 MDHEN, CDR2 SYDVKM. The ends were cut back, 3 bases at V and 9 bases at J, with 20 bases in the middle. The DNA of the CDR3 is TGTGCCAGCAGTTTTCTAGGAAACCAGGGCGGGAGCTACACCTTC. The encoded protein is CASSFLGNQGGSYTF.

The V call is TRBV5-5, the J call TRBJ1-5; perhaps TRBD1 as D (5 bases). V gave up 3 bases and J gave up 4 bases, with 20 bases separating them. Germline V gives CDR1 SGHKS, CDR2 YYEKEE (reference sequence). This CDR3 has 17 residues. CDR3 in amino acids: CASSSLPGQGGNQPQHF. As DNA, the CDR3 is TGTGCCAGCAGCTCATTGCCGGGTCAGGGAGGGAATCAGCCCCAGCATTTT.

The V and J genes are TRBV19 and TRBJ1-1; the D gene is possibly TRBD1 (6 bases). This CDR3 has 13 amino acids. Trimming removed 7 bases at V and 4 bases at J, with 13 bases between. The V gene's germline CDR1 is LNHDA and CDR2 SQIVND (reference sequence). In nucleotides, the CDR3 is TGTGCCAGTAAAATCGGCAGGGGCACTGAAGCTTTCTTT. Its protein is CASKIGRGTEAFF.

V and J are TRBV11-2 and TRBJ2-1, with TRBD1 identical over 7 bases. The CDR3 contains 17 residues. V lost 4 bases to trimming and J lost 1 base; unmatched junction nucleotides: 10. CDR1 SGHAT and CDR2 FQNNGV come from the germline V gene. Here the CDR3 DNA reads TGTGCCAGCAGCTCTCTAACGGGCAGGGGGTCCTACAATGAGCAGTTCTTC. Protein sequence: CASSSLTGRGSYNEQFF.

This clone appeared a single time. The chain has TRBV28 and TRBJ1-4; TRBD1 aligns across 7 bases. This CDR3 has 12 amino acids. Losses at the gene ends were 7 bases for V and 14 bases for J; bases not matched to a gene: 10. Germline V CDR1 and CDR2: MDHEN, SYDVKM. In DNA, the CDR3 is TGTGCCAGCACCCGACAGGGTTTAGACCTGTTTTTT. Its protein product is CASTRQGLDLFF.

This rearrangement joins TRBV19 to TRBJ2-7; 8 positions match TRBD2. V lost 5 bases to trimming and J lost 3 bases; unmatched junction nucleotides: 9. This CDR3 comprises 15 residues. Per the germline V gene, CDR1 is LNHDA and CDR2 is SQIVND (reference sequence). Here the CDR3 DNA reads TGTGCCAGTAGTCGACTAACTAGCGGATTCTACGAGCAGTACTTC. This encodes CASSRLTSGFYEQYF.

CDR3 DNA: TGTGCCAGCAGTTTCCGGCCCGGGGGGTTACAGTACGAGCAGTACTTC. It yields the protein CASSFRPGGLQYEQYF. V usage is TRBV28 and J usage is TRBJ2-7, with TRBD2 matching over 7 bases. The CDR3 totals 16 residues. V gave up 3 bases and J gave up 4 bases; unmatched junction bases: 12. The germline CDR1 and CDR2 sequences are MDHEN and SYDVKM.

The genes are TRBV18 and TRBJ2-6, with 7 positions matching TRBD1. Germline CDR1 reads KGHSH; CDR2 reads LQKENI. Unmatched junction bases numbered 8, after V lost 0 bases and J lost 0 bases. The CDR3 sequence is 19 residues long. The CDR3 DNA reads as TGTGCCAGCTCACCACCCAGACAGGGCCTATCCTCTGGGGCCAACGTCCTGACTTTC. Translating gives CASSPPRQGLSSGANVLTF.

This chain uses TRBV28 with TRBJ1-5; D is unclear. V lost 6 bases, J lost 11 bases, and 20 bases lay in between. Looked up from germline, CDR1 is MDHEN and CDR2 is SYDVKM. There are 14 residues in the CDR3. CDR3 loop: CASRVSGFNTAQHF. CDR3 nucleotides: TGTGCCAGCAGAGTGAGCGGGTTTAACACAGCCCAGCATTTT. Combining the CDR3 with reference TRBV28 and TRBJ1-5 gives the whole variable domain DVKVTQSSRYLVKRTGEKVFLECVQDMDHENMFWYRQDPGLGLRLIYFSYDVKMKEKGDIPEGYSVSREKKERFSLILESASTNQTSMYLCASRVSGFNTAQHFGDGTRLSIL.

The chain joins TRBV21-1 to TRBJ2-1. TRBV21-1 is reported as a pseudogene. CDR3 length: 15 residues. The CDR3 sequence: CASSKVGGPRGEQFF. The CDR3 DNA follows: TGTGCCAGCAGCAAAGTAGGAGGGCCCAGGGGTGAGCAGTTCTTC.